Sequencing of this T cell receptor beta chain was carried out in a study of blood T cell repertoires in COVID-19. TCRdb keeps only in-frame clones here, not all; method: immunoSEQ multiplex PCR. The profile covers some 320,000 clones, with 90% appearing a single time and roughly 3.9% taken by the ten largest. Germline values: CDR1 GTSNPN, CDR2 SVGIG (reference sequence). The CDR3 runs to 15 residues. Trimming cost V 2 bases and J 3 bases; bases outside gene matches: 8. This TCR was recovered from a woman in her thirties who had been exposed to COVID-19. J is TRBJ1-2 and V is TRBV30; TRBD1 matches 8 bases. Sequenced: PBMCs or T cells enriched from blood (not recorded which). Here the CDR3 reads CAWSRPDRDYYGYTF. The DNA for the CDR3 is TGTGCCTGGAGTCGACCGGACAGGGATTACTATGGCTACACCTTC.